One and the same sample provided the 12 T cell receptor beta chains below, sequenced in a study of T cell responses to AZD1222 COVID-19 vaccine. Measured with immunoSEQ multiplex PCR; TCRdb has only the in-frame clones, and not every one. The table lists around 130,000 clones, about 91% of them singletons, with 4.7% in the top ten. Here the sequenced sample was peripheral blood, taken on day 0 of AZD1222 vaccination. Every receptor here comes from an adult in good health.

V gene TRBV7-8 combines with J gene TRBJ2-2; tentatively, D is TRBD1 (6 bases). Trimming left V 2 bases short and J 1 base short, with 11 bases between. The CDR3 is 16 amino acids. Looked up from germline, CDR1 is SGHVS and CDR2 is FQNEAQ. The CDR3 nucleotides are TGTGCCAGCAGCTTAAAACAGGGTGGGAACACCGGGGAGCTGTTTTTT. Protein sequence: CASSLKQGGNTGELFF. Based on the CDR3 plus reference TRBV7-8 and TRBJ2-2, the full variable domain is GAGVSQSPRYKVAKRGQDVALRCDPISGHVSLFWYQQALGQGPEFLTYFQNEAQLDKSGLPSDRFFAERPEGSVSTLKIQRTQQEDSAVYLCASSLKQGGNTGELFFGEGSRLTVL.

V gene TRBV7-8 combines with J gene TRBJ1-2, with TRBD1 matching 7 bases. V lost 4 bases to trimming and J lost 1 base; unmatched junction nucleotides: 9. Per germline, CDR1 SGHVS and CDR2 FQNEAQ. The CDR3 has 16 amino acids. CDR3 bases: TGTGCCAGCAGCTCAGGGGGAGGCAGGATTAACTATGGCTACACCTTC. Protein product: CASSSGGGRINYGYTF.

This clone was recorded only once. The gene calls are TRBV6-5 and TRBJ1-4; possibly TRBD1 for D (6 bases). From germline, CDR1 is MNHEY and CDR2 SVGAGI. The CDR3 spans 14 residues. Trimming stripped 5 bases from V and 8 bases from J, with 15 bases between. In DNA form, the CDR3 reads TGTGCCAGCAGTATACAGGGTCATCGGGAAAAACTGTTTTTT. It specifies CASSIQGHREKLFF.

This sequence joins TRBV5-1 and TRBJ1-1; weak D call: TRBD1 (5 bases). V shed 4 bases and J shed 1 base, with 11 bases lying between them. The CDR3 is 14 amino acids. Germline lookup yields CDR1 SGHRS and CDR2 YFSETQ. Here the CDR3 reads CASSPWTQNTEAFF. Written as DNA, the CDR3 is TGCGCCAGCAGCCCGTGGACACAGAACACTGAAGCTTTCTTT.

This chain connects TRBV5-1 to TRBJ2-7, with TRBD1 matching over 9 bases. J was trimmed by 4 bases and V by 0 bases; bases with no gene match: 5. The CDR3 spans 15 residues. CDR1 and CDR2 (germline): SGHRS, YFSETQ. The CDR3 is CASSLAGQGLYEQYF. CDR3 sequence (DNA): TGCGCCAGCAGCTTGGCTGGACAGGGGTTGTACGAGCAGTACTTC.

The rearrangement joins TRBV5-8 to TRBJ2-5; D remains ambiguous. Germline V CDR1 and CDR2: SGHTS, YDEGEE. The ends were cut back, 1 base at V and 5 bases at J, with 6 bases in the middle. The CDR3 consists of 12 residues. In DNA, the CDR3 is TGTGCCAGCAGCTTGCGCAAGGAGACCCAGTACTTC. Amino acid sequence: CASSLRKETQYF.

This clone was picked up a small number of times. The chain has TRBV7-8 and TRBJ2-7; 9 bases are a match to TRBD1. There are 16 residues in the CDR3. The germline CDR1 and CDR2 sequences are SGHVS and FQNEAQ. The J segment lost 5 bases and the V segment lost 1 base, leaving 9 bases of the junction unmatched. The CDR3 DNA sequence: TGTGCCAGCAGCTTAGTGGGGGGGACAGGGTCGGACGAGCAGTACTTC. Translation: CASSLVGGTGSDEQYF.

The chain couples TRBV27 to TRBJ2-3; 8 bases align to TRBD1. Germline lookup yields CDR1 MNHEY and CDR2 SMNVEV (reference sequence). The CDR3 extends over 18 amino acids. The trim removed 6 bases at V and 0 bases at J, leaving 14 bases unmatched. CDR3 DNA sequence: TGTGCCAGCAGGAGTTTATTCACGACAGGGGAGAGCACAGATACGCAGTATTTT. It is translated as CASRSLFTTGESTDTQYF.

This sequence joins TRBV7-8 and TRBJ2-1; tentative D call: TRBD2 (5 bases). Trimming stripped 10 bases from V and 2 bases from J, with 30 bases between. Germline lookup yields CDR1 SGHVS and CDR2 FQNEAQ. The CDR3 is made up of 19 amino acids. Here the CDR3 reads CAIESKRYDGVETYNEQFF. Here the CDR3 DNA reads TGTGCCATCGAGAGCAAGCGGTACGACGGAGTGGAGACCTACAATGAGCAGTTCTTC. The whole variable domain, filled in from reference TRBV7-8 and TRBJ2-1, reads GAGVSQSPRYKVAKRGQDVALRCDPISGHVSLFWYQQALGQGPEFLTYFQNEAQLDKSGLPSDRFFAERPEGSVSTLKIQRTQQEDSAVYLCAIESKRYDGVETYNEQFFGPGTRLTVL.

This rearrangement joins TRBV29-1 to TRBJ2-7; 8 positions match TRBD1. V shed 5 bases, J shed 0 bases, and the junction held 3 bases outside the gene matches. From germline, CDR1 is SQVTM and CDR2 ANQGSEA. This CDR3 comprises 13 residues. The CDR3 loop is CSVTGGISYEQYF. The CDR3 DNA is TGCAGCGTTACAGGGGGGATCTCCTACGAGCAGTACTTC.

The gene calls are TRBV10-2 and TRBJ2-7; D is ambiguous. Germline assignment: CDR1 WSHSY and CDR2 SAAADI. CDR3 length equals 14 residues. V gave up 0 bases and J gave up 2 bases, with 8 bases separating them. The CDR3 protein is CASSESSGPYEQYF. The CDR3 DNA reads as TGCGCCAGCAGTGAGTCTTCAGGACCCTACGAGCAGTACTTC.

This rearrangement joins TRBV9 to TRBJ2-2, with D perhaps given as TRBD1 or TRBD2 (6 bases each). V dropped 4 bases and J dropped 1 base, with 11 bases sitting between them. The germline gives CDR1 SGDLS, CDR2 YYNGEE. The CDR3 runs to 15 residues. The DNA for the CDR3 is TGTGCCAGCAGCTCGAGGGGGGAGAACACCGGGGAGCTGTTTTTT. It encodes CASSSRGENTGELFF.